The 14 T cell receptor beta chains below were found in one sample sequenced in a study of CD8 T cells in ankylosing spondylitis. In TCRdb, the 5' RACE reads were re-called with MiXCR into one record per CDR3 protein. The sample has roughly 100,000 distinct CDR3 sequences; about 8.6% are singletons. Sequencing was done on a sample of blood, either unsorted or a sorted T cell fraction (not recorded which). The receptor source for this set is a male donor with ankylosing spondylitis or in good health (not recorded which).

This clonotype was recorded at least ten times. CDR3: CASRGQGIYGYTF. The CDR3 DNA follows: TGTGCCAGCAGAGGACAGGGGATCTATGGCTACACCTTC. The gene calls are TRBV12-3 or TRBV12-4 and TRBJ1-2; TRBD1 aligns across 9 bases. The CDR3 contains 13 residues. The junction had 3 bases not matched to a gene; V was cut back by 6 bases and J by 4 bases.

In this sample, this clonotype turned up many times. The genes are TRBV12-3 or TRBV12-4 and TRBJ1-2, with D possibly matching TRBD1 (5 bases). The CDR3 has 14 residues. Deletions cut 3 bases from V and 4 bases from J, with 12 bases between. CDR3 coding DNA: TGTGCCAGCAGTTTGGGGCAGTTTGGCTATGGCTACACCTTC. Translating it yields CASSLGQFGYGYTF.

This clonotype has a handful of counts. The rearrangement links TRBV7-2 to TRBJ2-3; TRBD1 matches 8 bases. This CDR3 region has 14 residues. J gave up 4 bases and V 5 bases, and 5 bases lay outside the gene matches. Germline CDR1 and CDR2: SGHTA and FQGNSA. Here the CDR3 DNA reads TGTGCCAGCAGCCCCCAGGGGGCGGCAGATACGCAGTATTTT. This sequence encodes CASSPQGAADTQYF. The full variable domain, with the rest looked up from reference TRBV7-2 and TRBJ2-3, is GAGVSQSPSNKVTEKGKDVELRCDPISGHTALYWYRQSLGQGLEFLIYFQGNSAPDKSGLPSDRFSAERTGGSVSTLTIQRTQQEDSAVYLCASSPQGAADTQYFGPGTRLTVL.

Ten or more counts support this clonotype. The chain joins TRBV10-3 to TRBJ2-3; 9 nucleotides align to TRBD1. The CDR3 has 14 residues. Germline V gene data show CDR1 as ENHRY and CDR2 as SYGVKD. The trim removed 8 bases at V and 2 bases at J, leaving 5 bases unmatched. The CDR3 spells CAIQRDRDTDTQYF. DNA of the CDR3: TGTGCCATCCAGAGGGACAGGGACACAGATACGCAGTATTTT.

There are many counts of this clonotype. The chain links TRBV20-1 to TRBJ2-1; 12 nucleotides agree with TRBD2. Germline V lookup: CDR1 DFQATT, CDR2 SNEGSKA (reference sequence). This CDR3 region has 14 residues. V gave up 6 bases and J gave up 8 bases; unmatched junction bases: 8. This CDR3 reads CSAPTSGRRDEQFF. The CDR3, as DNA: TGCAGTGCGCCGACTAGCGGGAGAAGGGATGAGCAGTTCTTC.

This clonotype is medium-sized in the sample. CDR3 sequence reads: CSASVPQAEQYF. Here the CDR3 DNA reads TGCAGTGCTAGCGTCCCCCAGGCCGAGCAGTACTTC. The V call is TRBV20-1, the J call TRBJ2-7; no clear D gene. Germline V gives CDR1 DFQATT, CDR2 SNEGSKA (reference sequence). The length of the CDR3 is 12 residues. The V gene lost 3 bases and the J gene lost 6 bases, with 12 bases spanning the gap.

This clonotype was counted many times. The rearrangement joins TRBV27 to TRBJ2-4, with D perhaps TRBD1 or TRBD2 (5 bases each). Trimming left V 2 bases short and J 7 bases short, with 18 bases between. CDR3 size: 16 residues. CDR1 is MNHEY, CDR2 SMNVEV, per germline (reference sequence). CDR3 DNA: TGTGCCAGCAGTTTAACGGGGCGGTCTGCGTGGAACATTCAGTACTTC. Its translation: CASSLTGRSAWNIQYF.

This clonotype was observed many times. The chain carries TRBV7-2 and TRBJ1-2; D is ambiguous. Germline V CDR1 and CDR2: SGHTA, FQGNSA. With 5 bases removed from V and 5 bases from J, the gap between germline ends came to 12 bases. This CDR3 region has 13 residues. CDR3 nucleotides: TGTGCCAGCAGCCCACCGAATGGGTATGGCTACACCTTC. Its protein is CASSPPNGYGYTF.

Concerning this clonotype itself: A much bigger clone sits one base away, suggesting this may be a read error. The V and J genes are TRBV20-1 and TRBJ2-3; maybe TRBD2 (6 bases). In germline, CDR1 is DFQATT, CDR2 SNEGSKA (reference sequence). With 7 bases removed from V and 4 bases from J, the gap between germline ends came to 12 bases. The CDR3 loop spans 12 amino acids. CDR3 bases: TGCAGTGGACTAGTGGGGGCAGATACGCAGTATTTT. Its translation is CSGLVGADTQYF.

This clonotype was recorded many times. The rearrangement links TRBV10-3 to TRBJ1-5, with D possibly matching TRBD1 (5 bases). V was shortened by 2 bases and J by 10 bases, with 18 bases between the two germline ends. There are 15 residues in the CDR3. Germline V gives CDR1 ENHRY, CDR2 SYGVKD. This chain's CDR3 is CAISEDRLLGKPQHF. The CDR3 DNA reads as TGTGCCATCAGTGAGGACAGACTCTTAGGTAAACCCCAGCATTTT.

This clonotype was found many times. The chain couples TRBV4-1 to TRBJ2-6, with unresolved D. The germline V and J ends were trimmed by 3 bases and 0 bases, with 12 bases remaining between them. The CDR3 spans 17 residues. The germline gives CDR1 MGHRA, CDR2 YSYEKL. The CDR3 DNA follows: TGCGCCAGCAGCCACCGACGCCCCCGCTCTGGGGCCAACGTCCTGACTTTC. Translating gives CASSHRRPRSGANVLTF.

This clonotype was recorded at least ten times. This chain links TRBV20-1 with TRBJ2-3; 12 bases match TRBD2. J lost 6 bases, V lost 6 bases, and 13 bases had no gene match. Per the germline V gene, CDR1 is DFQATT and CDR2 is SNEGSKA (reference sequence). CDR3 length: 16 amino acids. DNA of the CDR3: TGCAGTGCCCCAGGGGCTAGCGGGAGGGCCTCGGATACGCAGTATTTT. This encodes CSAPGASGRASDTQYF.

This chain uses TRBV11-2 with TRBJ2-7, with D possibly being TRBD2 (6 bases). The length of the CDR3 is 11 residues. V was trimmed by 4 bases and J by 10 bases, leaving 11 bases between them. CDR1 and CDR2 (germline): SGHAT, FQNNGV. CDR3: CASSYGGDQYF. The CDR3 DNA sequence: TGTGCCAGCAGCTACGGGGGAGACCAGTACTTC.

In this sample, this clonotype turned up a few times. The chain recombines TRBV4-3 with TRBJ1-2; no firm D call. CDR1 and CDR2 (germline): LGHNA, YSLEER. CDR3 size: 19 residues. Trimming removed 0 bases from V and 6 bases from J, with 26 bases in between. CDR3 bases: TGCGCCAGCAGCCAAGATGCTGGGTCGGGGAGAATAACCGTGGATGGCTACACCTTC. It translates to CASSQDAGSGRITVDGYTF.